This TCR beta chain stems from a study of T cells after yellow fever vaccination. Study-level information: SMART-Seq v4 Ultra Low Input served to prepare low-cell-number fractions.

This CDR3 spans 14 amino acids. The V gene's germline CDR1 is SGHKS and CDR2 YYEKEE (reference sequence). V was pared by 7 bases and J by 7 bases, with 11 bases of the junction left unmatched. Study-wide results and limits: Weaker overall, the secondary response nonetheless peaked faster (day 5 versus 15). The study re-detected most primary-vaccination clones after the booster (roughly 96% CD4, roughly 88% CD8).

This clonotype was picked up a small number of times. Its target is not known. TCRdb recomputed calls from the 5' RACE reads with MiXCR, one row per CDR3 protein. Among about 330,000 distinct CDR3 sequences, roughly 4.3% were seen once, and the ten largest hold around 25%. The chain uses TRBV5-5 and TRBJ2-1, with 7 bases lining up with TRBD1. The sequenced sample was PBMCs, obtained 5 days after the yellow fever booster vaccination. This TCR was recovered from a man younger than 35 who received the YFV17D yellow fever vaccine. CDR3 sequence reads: CASQPDRVLNEQFF. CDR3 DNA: TGTGCCAGCCAACCAGACAGGGTTTTAAATGAGCAGTTCTTC.